Listed below are T cell receptor beta chains from one sample, sequenced in a study of identical twins. One entry per CDR3 protein results from TCRdb running MiXCR on the 5' RACE reads. This table holds roughly 720,000 distinct CDR3 sequences, around a sixth found once. This sample was also put to use in a study of T cells expressing NK-cell markers.

Sequencing was performed on PBMCs. The receptors here all came from a woman between 18 and 29 years old in good health. Both conserved end residues are part of each CDR3. Each record gives: D gene, clone size, J gene, V gene, CDR3 protein, CDR3 DNA. D genes are given only for firm matches. Only some rows state a clone size, as once, few, many or a class for expanded clones.

.,few,TRBJ1-3,TRBV6-5,CASSYSTAGNTIYF,TGTGCCAGCAGTTACTCAACTGCTGGAAACACCATATATTTT
.,few,TRBJ2-1,TRBV4-1,CASSRMDSTTNEQFF,TGCGCCAGCAGCCGAATGGACTCGACCACCAATGAGCAGTTCTTC
.,few,TRBJ2-7,TRBV6-5,CASSYSRDPYEQYF,TGTGCCAGCAGTTACTCAAGGGACCCCTACGAGCAGTACTTC
.,few,TRBJ2-5,TRBV11-2,CASSRDAEETQYF,TGTGCCAGCAGCCGGGACGCAGAAGAGACCCAGTACTTC
TRBD1,few,TRBJ2-7,TRBV6-2/TRBV6-3,CASSIRGQVNYEQYF,TGTGCCAGCTCGATCAGGGGACAGGTGAATTACGAGCAGTACTTC
.,many,TRBJ2-5,TRBV3-1,CASSPLGQNSQETQYF,TGTGCCAGCAGTCCCCTAGGACAGAATAGCCAAGAGACCCAGTACTTC
TRBD2,.,TRBJ2-1,TRBV9,CASSPEAGDHNEQFF,TGTGCCAGCAGCCCAGAAGCGGGAGATCACAATGAGCAGTTCTTC
TRBD2,.,TRBJ2-7,TRBV20-1,CSARVASGTYEQYF,TGCAGTGCTAGAGTGGCTAGCGGGACCTACGAGCAGTACTTC
.,.,TRBJ2-5,TRBV27,CASSFTGWETQYF,TGTGCCAGCAGTTTCACAGGGTGGGAGACCCAGTACTTC
.,.,TRBJ2-7,TRBV7-8,CASSSGGVTYEQYF,TGTGCCAGCAGCTCTGGGGGAGTGACCTACGAGCAGTACTTC
.,.,TRBJ2-3,TRBV30,CAWSVHRAYTDTQYF,TGTGCCTGGAGTGTACACAGGGCCTACACAGATACGCAGTATTTT
TRBD1,few,TRBJ1-4,TRBV5-1,CASSPGQGGEKLFF,TGCGCCAGCAGCCCCGGACAGGGGGGTGAAAAACTGTTTTTT
TRBD1,.,TRBJ1-4,TRBV20-1,CSARTGTATEKLFF,TGCAGTGCTAGAACCGGGACAGCGACGGAAAAACTGTTTTTT
.,few,TRBJ2-4,TRBV29-1,CSVGSGNIQYF,TGCAGCGTTGGTAGCGGAAACATTCAGTACTTC
TRBD2,.,TRBJ2-3,TRBV10-1,CASSESTSGYTQYF,TGCGCCAGCAGTGAGTCGACTAGCGGTTATACGCAGTATTTT
TRBD2,many,TRBJ2-1,TRBV12-3/TRBV12-4,CASRREANNEQFF,TGTGCCAGCAGGCGGGAGGCTAACAATGAGCAGTTCTTC
.,few,TRBJ1-1,TRBV20-1,CSVPRRDTEAFF,TGCAGTGTACCCAGGAGGGACACTGAAGCTTTCTTT
.,few,TRBJ2-1,TRBV3-1,CASSQELVTGTSGEQFF,TGTGCCAGCAGCCAAGAACTGGTAACGGGGACATCGGGGGAGCAGTTCTTC
.,.,TRBJ2-5,TRBV6-2/TRBV6-3,CASSYVWGVLQETQYF,TGTGCCAGCAGTTACGTATGGGGGGTCCTACAAGAGACCCAGTACTTC
.,few,TRBJ1-4,TRBV5-6,CASSEGDTNEKLFF,TGTGCCAGCAGCGAGGGTGATACTAATGAAAAACTGTTTTTT
.,few,TRBJ1-1,TRBV6-2/TRBV6-3,CASSWGRTPEAFF,TGTGCCAGCAGCTGGGGACGGACTCCCGAAGCTTTCTTT
TRBD2,.,TRBJ2-3,TRBV6-2/TRBV6-3,CASSYGASGRADTQYF,TGTGCCAGCAGTTACGGTGCTAGCGGGAGGGCAGATACGCAGTATTTT
.,few,TRBJ2-7,TRBV20-1,CSARDRGGHPYEQYF,TGCAGTGCTAGAGATAGGGGGGGACACCCCTACGAGCAGTACTTC
.,few,TRBJ2-1,TRBV7-2,CASSLVGSSNEQFF,TGTGCCAGCAGCTTAGTCGGTAGCAGCAATGAGCAGTTCTTC
.,few,TRBJ2-3,TRBV5-1,CASSKRTASTDTQYF,TGCGCCAGCTCGAAACGGACGGCGAGCACAGATACGCAGTATTTT
TRBD2,.,TRBJ2-1,TRBV20-1,CSARGLENEQFF,TGCAGTGCTAGGGGACTAGAGAATGAGCAGTTCTTC
TRBD2,.,TRBJ2-3,TRBV5-1,CASSTGLAGYTDTQYF,TGCGCCAGCAGTACTGGACTAGCGGGTTACACAGATACGCAGTATTTT
.,few,TRBJ2-1,TRBV6-5,CASSYRTGASYNEQFF,TGTGCCAGCAGTTACAGGACTGGGGCCTCCTACAATGAGCAGTTCTTC
.,few,TRBJ2-1,TRBV6-1,CASRQETWTAHNEQFF,TGTGCCAGCAGGCAGGAGACGTGGACAGCCCACAATGAGCAGTTCTTC
.,.,TRBJ1-5,TRBV19,CASSIRLPLNQPQHF,TGTGCCAGTAGTATAAGGCTACCCCTAAATCAGCCCCAGCATTTT
TRBD1,few,TRBJ2-4,TRBV12-3/TRBV12-4,CASTQGAWDIQYF,TGTGCCAGCACACAGGGGGCGTGGGACATTCAGTACTTC
.,.,TRBJ2-3,TRBV2,CASLEGTQYF,TGTGCCAGTTTAGAGGGTACGCAGTATTTT
.,few,TRBJ1-1,TRBV12-3/TRBV12-4,CASSMTYYRSEAFF,TGTGCCAGCAGCATGACATACTACCGTTCTGAAGCTTTCTTT
TRBD2,.,TRBJ2-1,TRBV18,CASSALVAGDEQFF,TGTGCCAGCTCCGCCCTGGTAGCGGGGGATGAGCAGTTCTTC
.,few,TRBJ1-4,TRBV10-3,CAIRATGDNEKLFF,TGTGCCATCAGGGCGACGGGGGATAATGAAAAACTGTTTTTT
.,few,TRBJ2-5,TRBV18,CASSPVQILQETQYF,TGTGCCAGCTCACCAGTGCAGATACTCCAAGAGACCCAGTACTTC
TRBD1,few,TRBJ2-5,TRBV18,CASSARRGGNSETQYF,TGTGCCAGCTCCGCCAGACGAGGGGGCAATTCGGAGACCCAGTACTTC
.,few,TRBJ1-1,TRBV20-1,CSAVLRTVEAFF,TGCAGTGCCGTCCTGCGGACTGTCGAAGCTTTCTTT
.,many,TRBJ1-1,TRBV6-1,CASRGLHMNTEAFF,TGTGCCAGCAGGGGACTTCATATGAACACTGAAGCTTTCTTT
.,few,TRBJ1-1,TRBV12-3/TRBV12-4,CASSLFMRQTEAFF,TGTGCCAGCAGTTTATTCATGAGGCAGACTGAAGCTTTCTTT
TRBD1,.,TRBJ2-7,TRBV5-1,CASRSRDRSYEQYF,TGCGCCAGCAGGAGCCGGGACAGGTCCTACGAGCAGTACTTC
TRBD1,.,TRBJ1-5,TRBV6-1,CASSPLTGGADQPQHF,TGTGCCAGCAGCCCGCTGACAGGGGGCGCCGATCAGCCCCAGCATTTT
.,.,TRBJ2-7,TRBV7-2,CASSLFWSYEQYF,TGTGCCAGCAGCTTATTCTGGTCCTACGAGCAGTACTTC
TRBD1,few,TRBJ1-2,TRBV12-3/TRBV12-4,CASSYRGLTDGYTF,TGTGCCAGCAGTTACAGGGGGCTCACGGATGGCTACACCTTC
.,.,TRBJ2-7,TRBV20-1,CSATIERSNSYEQYF,TGCAGTGCTACAATCGAGCGGAGCAATTCCTACGAGCAGTACTTC
.,few,TRBJ2-1,TRBV5-5,CASSNRDFYNEQFF,TGTGCCAGCAGCAACCGGGACTTCTACAATGAGCAGTTCTTC
TRBD1,few,TRBJ2-7,TRBV27,CASGQGDEQYF,TGTGCCAGTGGACAGGGGGACGAGCAGTACTTC
.,.,TRBJ1-2,TRBV25-1,CASSRGTRGYTF,TGTGCCAGCAGTCGGGGGACGAGAGGCTACACCTTC
.,.,TRBJ1-1,TRBV29-1,CSVEELNTEAFF,TGCAGCGTTGAAGAGTTGAACACTGAAGCTTTCTTT
.,many,TRBJ2-1,TRBV6-5,CASSYSQRGYEQFF,TGTGCCAGCAGTTACTCGCAAAGGGGTTACGAGCAGTTCTTC
.,few,TRBJ2-1,TRBV20-1,CSLPRNSSDNEQFF,TGCAGTCTCCCTAGAAATAGTAGTGACAATGAGCAGTTCTTC
.,.,TRBJ1-1,TRBV7-9,CASRLAGGTEAFF,TGTGCCAGCCGCTTGGCCGGGGGGACTGAAGCTTTCTTT
TRBD2,.,TRBJ2-7,TRBV29-1,CSASGRADEQYF,TGCAGCGCCAGCGGGAGGGCCGATGAGCAGTACTTC
.,.,TRBJ2-2,TRBV9,CASSVGPTAAGELFF,TGTGCCAGCAGCGTAGGCCCTACAGCGGCCGGGGAGCTGTTTTTT
.,.,TRBJ2-1,TRBV3-1,CASTDSSLYNEQFF,TGTGCCAGCACCGACAGTTCCCTCTACAATGAGCAGTTCTTC
.,few,TRBJ2-3,TRBV4-2,CASSQVTSQFTDTQYF,TGTGCCAGCAGCCAAGTAACTAGCCAATTCACAGATACGCAGTATTTT
.,.,TRBJ1-1,TRBV6-6,CASSYEAFSEAFF,TGTGCCAGCAGTTACGAAGCTTTCTCTGAAGCTTTCTTT
.,.,TRBJ2-5,TRBV3-1,CASSQVSGGETQYF,TGTGCCAGCAGCCAAGTATCGGGCGGCGAGACCCAGTACTTC
TRBD2,.,TRBJ2-1,TRBV9,CASNRGGSYNEQFF,TGTGCCAGCAACCGGGGGGGCTCCTACAATGAGCAGTTCTTC
.,.,TRBJ2-1,TRBV29-1,CSVDPYAGDEQFF,TGCAGCGTAGATCCCTACGCAGGGGATGAGCAGTTCTTC